These 17 T cell receptor beta chains originate from one sample sequenced in a study of Ad26.COV2.S vaccination and SARS-CoV-2 variants. Treatment defined: 19 received Ad26.COV2.S at low or high dose, single or two shots; several received placebo; per-sample allocation not given. Sampling was performed 63 days after the first vaccine or placebo injection. The protocol was immunoSEQ multiplex PCR, while the TCRdb copy is restricted to in-frame clones and leaves out a portion. This table has hundreds of thousands of clones, more than 70% appearing once. Sequenced here: peripheral blood, sampled in a trial of Ad26.COV2.S vaccine versus placebo. The receptors here all came from a person between 18 and 60 years old who received the Ad26.COV2.S COVID-19 vaccine or a placebo.

The chain links TRBV5-5 to TRBJ1-4; D may be TRBD1 (5 bases). With 0 bases removed from V and 2 bases from J, the gap between germline ends came to 17 bases. The CDR3 is 18 residues long. Germline CDR1 SGHKS, CDR2 YYEKEE (reference sequence). CDR3 DNA sequence: TGTGCCAGCAGCTTGGCCGGGCAGGGAGGTCCCACTAATGAAAAACTGTTTTTT. Its protein is CASSLAGQGGPTNEKLFF.

The rearrangement joins TRBV30 to TRBJ2-7, with a possible D match to TRBD2 (7 bases). CDR1 and CDR2 (germline): GTSNPN, SVGIG (reference sequence). The CDR3 runs to 13 residues. Trimming shortened V by 1 base and J by 2 bases, and 9 bases separated the two germline ends. The CDR3 protein is CAWSEGGAYEQYF. CDR3 in DNA: TGTGCCTGGAGTGAGGGGGGGGCCTACGAGCAGTACTTC. Together with reference TRBV30 and TRBJ2-7, the CDR3 gives the full variable domain: SQTIHQWPATLVQPVGSPLSLECTVEGTSNPNLYWYRQAAGRGLQLLFYSVGIGQISSEVPQNLSASRPQDRQFILSSKKLLLSDSGFYLCAWSEGGAYEQYFGPGTRLTVT.

J is TRBJ2-7 and V is TRBV5-6, with D uncertain. The germline gives CDR1 SGHDT, CDR2 YYEEEE. Trimming stripped 4 bases from V and 3 bases from J, with 8 bases between. This CDR3 contains 12 residues. In DNA, the CDR3 is TGTGCCAGCAGCGCCTACTTCTACGAGCAGTACTTC. Protein product: CASSAYFYEQYF.

J is TRBJ1-1 and V is TRBV7-9; a possible D gene is TRBD1 (6 bases). Between the trimmed V and J ends, which lost 5 bases and 5 bases, there was a span of 15 bases. The CDR3 covers 14 residues. Germline loops: CDR1 SEHNR, CDR2 FQNEAQ (reference sequence). CDR3 loop: CASSLPGERTEAFF. The CDR3 DNA follows: TGTGCCAGCAGCCTCCCAGGGGAGCGAACTGAAGCTTTCTTT.

This clone has just one count. The V call is TRBV5-1, the J call TRBJ1-4; D unclear. The V and J ends lost 2 bases and 6 bases respectively, with 11 bases between them. CDR3 length equals 14 residues. The V gene's germline CDR1 is SGHRS and CDR2 YFSETQ. For the CDR3, the DNA is TGCGCCAGCAGCTTAACAGCGATTGATGAAAAACTGTTTTTT. Translated: CASSLTAIDEKLFF.

This clone was recorded once. J is TRBJ2-1 and V is TRBV27; D is undetermined. Looked up from germline, CDR1 is MNHEY and CDR2 is SMNVEV (reference sequence). The CDR3 runs to 14 residues. Trimming removed 1 base from V and 5 bases from J, with 9 bases in between. Written as DNA, the CDR3 is TGTGCCAGCAGTTTATTCAAGGCACACAATGAGCAGTTCTTC. Protein product: CASSLFKAHNEQFF.

The rearrangement uses TRBV9 and TRBJ2-3; D may be TRBD1 (6 bases). CDR3 length equals 13 residues. The V end was cut by 7 bases, the J end by 4 bases, with 13 bases between. Germline CDR1 reads SGDLS; CDR2 reads YYNGEE. The CDR3 here is CASHRGGSDTQYF. In nucleotides, the CDR3 is TGTGCCAGCCACCGAGGGGGATCAGATACGCAGTATTTT.

The V gene is TRBV11-3, the J gene TRBJ1-6; 8 bases are shared with TRBD1. Per the germline V gene, CDR1 is SGHNT and CDR2 is YENEEA. This CDR3 spans 20 amino acids. J gave up 0 bases and V 0 bases, and 10 bases lay outside the gene matches. CDR3 protein: CASSLDSADRVSSYNSPLHF. The DNA of the CDR3 is TGTGCCAGCAGCTTAGACTCGGCGGACAGGGTTAGCTCCTATAATTCACCCCTCCACTTT.

J is TRBJ2-1 and V is TRBV28; 10 bases align to TRBD2. Trimming cost V 6 bases and J 3 bases; bases outside gene matches: 5. The CDR3 is made up of 15 amino acids. Germline CDR1 is MDHEN and CDR2 is SYDVKM. The CDR3 protein is CASRRAGGIYNEQFF. The CDR3 coding sequence is TGTGCCAGCAGGCGAGCGGGAGGGATCTACAATGAGCAGTTCTTC.

The chain carries TRBV3-1 (or the pseudogene TRBV3-2) and TRBJ2-7; D possibly corresponds to TRBD1 (5 bases). Between the trimmed V and J ends, which lost 4 bases and 6 bases, there was a span of 16 bases. The CDR3 is 14 residues long. Germline CDR1 and CDR2: LGHDT and YNNKEL (reference sequence). CDR3: CASSPMGGQGEQYF. Written as DNA, the CDR3 is TGTGCCAGCAGCCCGATGGGCGGACAAGGCGAGCAGTACTTC.

In DNA form, the CDR3 reads TGCGCCAGCAGTGAATCCGCTTACAATGAGCAGTTCTTC. It specifies CASSESAYNEQFF. The rearrangement joins TRBV10-1 to TRBJ2-1; no firm D call. The V end was cut by 3 bases, the J end by 4 bases, with 7 bases between. The CDR3 loop spans 13 amino acids. Germline CDR1 reads WNHNN; CDR2 reads SYGVQD (reference sequence).

This CDR3 reads CASSSLRTVQAFF. The CDR3 nucleotides read TGTGCCAGCAGTTCGCTACGGACAGTTCAAGCTTTCTTT. The chain has TRBV27 and TRBJ1-1, with D possibly being TRBD1 (6 bases). CDR3 length equals 13 residues. V lost 4 bases and J 9 bases, leaving 15 bases between the germline ends. Per the germline V gene, CDR1 is MNHEY and CDR2 is SMNVEV (reference sequence).

The V gene is TRBV5-5, the J gene TRBJ1-4; D call uncertain. Trimming cost V 1 base and J 0 bases, with 4 bases left between them. The CDR3 has 14 residues. CDR1 is SGHKS and CDR2 is YYEKEE in the germline V gene (reference sequence). CDR3 sequence reads: CASSLWPTNEKLFF. The CDR3 nucleotides are TGTGCCAGCAGCTTGTGGCCAACTAATGAAAAACTGTTTTTT.

The chain has TRBV6-1 and TRBJ2-1, with D perhaps TRBD2 (5 bases). Trimming stripped 1 base from V and 4 bases from J, with 14 bases between. The CDR3 runs to 16 residues. Germline loops: CDR1 MNHNS, CDR2 SASEGT. The CDR3 nucleotides read TGTGCCAGCAGTGAAGACGCAGGAGGTGCATACAATGAGCAGTTCTTC. This codes for CASSEDAGGAYNEQFF.

The chain couples TRBV27 to TRBJ2-7, with TRBD2 identical over 11 bases. V lost 6 bases, J lost 4 bases, and 8 bases stayed unmatched. Germline V gives CDR1 MNHEY, CDR2 SMNVEV (reference sequence). The CDR3 consists of 15 residues. CDR3: CASRISGGVTYEQYF. The CDR3 region has the DNA TGTGCCAGCAGAATTAGCGGGGGGGTTACTTACGAGCAGTACTTC.

The chain recombines TRBV7-8 with TRBJ1-2; no reliable D call. The CDR3 has 15 residues. Germline CDR1 reads SGHVS; CDR2 reads FQNEAQ. V dropped 5 bases and J dropped 4 bases, with 17 bases sitting between them. The CDR3 protein is CASSPRELRGYGYTF. The CDR3 DNA is TGTGCCAGCAGCCCAAGGGAACTCAGAGGCTATGGCTACACCTTC.

The rearrangement uses TRBV30 and TRBJ2-7; TRBD2 matches 9 bases. Per the germline V gene, CDR1 is GTSNPN and CDR2 is SVGIG (reference sequence). Trimming cost V 4 bases and J 3 bases; bases outside gene matches: 1. The CDR3 length is 12 residues. The CDR3 DNA reads TGTGCCTGGACTAGCGGGGACTACGAGCAGTACTTC. Protein product: CAWTSGDYEQYF.